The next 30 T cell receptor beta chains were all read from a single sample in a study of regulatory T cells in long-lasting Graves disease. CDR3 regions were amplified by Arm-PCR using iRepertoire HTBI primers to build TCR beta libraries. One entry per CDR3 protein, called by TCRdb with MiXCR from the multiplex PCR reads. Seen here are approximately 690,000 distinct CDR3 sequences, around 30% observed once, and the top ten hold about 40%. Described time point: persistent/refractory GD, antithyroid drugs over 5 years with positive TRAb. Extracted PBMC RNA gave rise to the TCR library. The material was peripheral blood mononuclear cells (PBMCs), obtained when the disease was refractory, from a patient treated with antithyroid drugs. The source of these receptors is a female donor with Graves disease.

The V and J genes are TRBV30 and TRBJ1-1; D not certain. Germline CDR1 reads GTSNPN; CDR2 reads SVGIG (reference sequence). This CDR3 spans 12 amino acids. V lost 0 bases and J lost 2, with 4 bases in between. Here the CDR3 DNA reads TGTGCCTGGAGTGTTGCTAACACTGAAGCTTTCTTT. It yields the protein CAWSVANTEAFF.

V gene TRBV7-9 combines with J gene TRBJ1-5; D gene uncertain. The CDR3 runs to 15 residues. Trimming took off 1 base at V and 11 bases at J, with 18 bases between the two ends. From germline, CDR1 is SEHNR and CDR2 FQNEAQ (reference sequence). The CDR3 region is CASSLGIAGTVTQHF. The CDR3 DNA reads TGTGCCAGCAGCTTAGGAATCGCAGGCACCGTCACCCAGCATTTT.

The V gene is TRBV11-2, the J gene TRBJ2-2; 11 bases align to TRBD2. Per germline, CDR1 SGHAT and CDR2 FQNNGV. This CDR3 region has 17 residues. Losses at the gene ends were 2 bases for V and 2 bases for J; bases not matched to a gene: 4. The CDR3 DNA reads TGTGCCAGCAGCTTACGGACTAGCGGGCCTAACACCGGGGAGCTGTTTTTT. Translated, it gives CASSLRTSGPNTGELFF.

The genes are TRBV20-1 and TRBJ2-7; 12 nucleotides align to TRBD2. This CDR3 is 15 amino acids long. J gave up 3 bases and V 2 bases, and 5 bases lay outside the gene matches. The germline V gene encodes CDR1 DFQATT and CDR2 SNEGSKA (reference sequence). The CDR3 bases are TGCAGTGCTAGACGTCCTAGCGGGAGGGTCTACGAGCAGTACTTC. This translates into CSARRPSGRVYEQYF.

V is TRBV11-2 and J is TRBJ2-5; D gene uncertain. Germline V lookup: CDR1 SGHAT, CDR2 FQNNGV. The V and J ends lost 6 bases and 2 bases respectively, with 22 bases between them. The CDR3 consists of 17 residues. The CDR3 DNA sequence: TGTGCCAGCAGGTGGGGAATGGCTGGGAACGTTCAAGAGACCCAGTACTTC. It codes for CASRWGMAGNVQETQYF.

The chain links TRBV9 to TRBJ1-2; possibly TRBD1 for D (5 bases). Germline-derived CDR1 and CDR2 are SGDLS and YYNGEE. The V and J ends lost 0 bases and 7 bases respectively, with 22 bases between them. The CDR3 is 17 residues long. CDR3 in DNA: TGTGCCAGCAGCGTAGGATTAGGGGCGGGGATCGACATTGGCTACACCTTC. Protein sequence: CASSVGLGAGIDIGYTF. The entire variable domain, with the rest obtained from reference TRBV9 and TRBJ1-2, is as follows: DSGVTQTPKHLITATGQRVTLRCSPRSGDLSVYWYQQSLDQGLQFLIQYYNGEERAKGNILERFSAQQFPDLHSELNLSSLELGDSALYFCASSVGLGAGIDIGYTFGSGTRLTVV.

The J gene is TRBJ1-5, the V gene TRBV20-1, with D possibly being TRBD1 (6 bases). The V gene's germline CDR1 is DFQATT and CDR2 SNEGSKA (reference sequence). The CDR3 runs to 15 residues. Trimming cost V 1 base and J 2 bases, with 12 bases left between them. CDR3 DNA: TGCAGTGCTAGAGGTGGGGGGGCAGGCAATCAGCCCCAGCATTTT. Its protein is CSARGGGAGNQPQHF.

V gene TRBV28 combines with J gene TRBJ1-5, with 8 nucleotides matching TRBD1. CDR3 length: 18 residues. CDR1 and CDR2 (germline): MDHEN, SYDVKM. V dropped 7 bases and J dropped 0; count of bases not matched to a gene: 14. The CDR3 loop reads CASTNLRDRPNSNQPQHF. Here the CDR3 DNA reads TGTGCCAGCACCAACCTGAGGGACAGGCCCAATAGCAATCAGCCCCAGCATTTT.

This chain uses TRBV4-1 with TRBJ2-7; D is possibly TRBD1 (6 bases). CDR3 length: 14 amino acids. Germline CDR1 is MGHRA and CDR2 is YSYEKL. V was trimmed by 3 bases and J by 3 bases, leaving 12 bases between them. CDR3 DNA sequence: TGCGCCAGCAGCCATGGGACACAATTCTACGAGCAGTACTTC. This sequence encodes CASSHGTQFYEQYF.

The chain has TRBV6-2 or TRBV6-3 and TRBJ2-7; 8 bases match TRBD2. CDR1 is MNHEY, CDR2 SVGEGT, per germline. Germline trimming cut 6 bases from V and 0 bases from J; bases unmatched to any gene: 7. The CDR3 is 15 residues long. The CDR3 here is CASSSLAGISYEQYF. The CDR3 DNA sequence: TGTGCCAGCAGCAGTTTAGCGGGAATCTCCTACGAGCAGTACTTC.

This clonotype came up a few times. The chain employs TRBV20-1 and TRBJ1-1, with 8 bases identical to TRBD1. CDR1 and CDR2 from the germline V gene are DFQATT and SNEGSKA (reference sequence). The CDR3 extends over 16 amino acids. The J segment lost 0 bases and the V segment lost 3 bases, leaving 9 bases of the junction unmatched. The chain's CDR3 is CSARGQASIMNTEAFF. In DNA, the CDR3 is TGCAGTGCTAGGGGACAGGCTTCGATCATGAACACTGAAGCTTTCTTT.

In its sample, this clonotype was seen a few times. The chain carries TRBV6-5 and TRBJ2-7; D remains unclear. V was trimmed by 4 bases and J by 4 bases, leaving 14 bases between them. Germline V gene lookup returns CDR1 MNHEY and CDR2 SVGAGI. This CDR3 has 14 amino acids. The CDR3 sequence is CASSSAQITYEQYF. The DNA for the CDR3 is TGTGCCAGCAGTTCCGCGCAGATTACATACGAGCAGTACTTC.

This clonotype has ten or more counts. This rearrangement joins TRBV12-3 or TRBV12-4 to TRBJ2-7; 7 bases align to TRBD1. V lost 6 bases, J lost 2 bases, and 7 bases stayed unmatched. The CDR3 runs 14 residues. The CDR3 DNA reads TGTGCCAGCAGCCTACAGGGGTCCACCTACGAGCAGTACTTC. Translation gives CASSLQGSTYEQYF.

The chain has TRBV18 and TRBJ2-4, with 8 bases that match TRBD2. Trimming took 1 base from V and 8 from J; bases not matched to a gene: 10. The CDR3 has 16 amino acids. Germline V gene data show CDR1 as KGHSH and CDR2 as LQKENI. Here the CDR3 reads CASSPRFGREADIQYF. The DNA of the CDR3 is TGTGCCAGCTCACCACGGTTCGGGAGGGAGGCAGACATTCAGTACTTC.

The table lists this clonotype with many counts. The CDR3 nucleotides are TGTGCCAGCAGCTATGATGGGGGACAGGGGACCTACGAGCAGTACTTC. This sequence encodes CASSYDGGQGTYEQYF. The rearrangement joins TRBV11-2 to TRBJ2-7; TRBD1 matches at 10 bases. CDR3 length equals 16 residues. V trimming: 4 bases; J trimming: 2 bases; junction bases outside the gene matches: 8. Per the germline V gene, CDR1 is SGHAT and CDR2 is FQNNGV.

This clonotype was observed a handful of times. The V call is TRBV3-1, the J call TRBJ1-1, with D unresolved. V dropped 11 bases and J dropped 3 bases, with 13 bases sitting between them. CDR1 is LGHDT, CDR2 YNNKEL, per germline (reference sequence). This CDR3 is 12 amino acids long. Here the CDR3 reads CAVSQGYTEAFF. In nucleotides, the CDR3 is TGTGCCGTGAGCCAAGGGTACACTGAAGCTTTCTTT.

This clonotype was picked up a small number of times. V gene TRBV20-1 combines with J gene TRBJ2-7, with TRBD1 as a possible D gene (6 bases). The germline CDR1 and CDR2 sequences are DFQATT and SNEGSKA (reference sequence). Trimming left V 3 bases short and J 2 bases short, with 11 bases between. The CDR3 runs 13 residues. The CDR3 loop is CSASGQFPYEQYF. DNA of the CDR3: TGCAGTGCTAGTGGACAGTTTCCCTACGAGCAGTACTTC.

The CDR3 DNA is TGTGCCAGCAGCTCACCATACAGGGTTGAAGCTTTCTTT. Its protein product is CASSSPYRVEAFF. This rearrangement joins TRBV7-6 to TRBJ1-1; D possibly corresponds to TRBD1 (6 bases). Trimming removed 4 bases from V and 7 bases from J, with 13 bases in between. This CDR3 is 13 amino acids long. Germline lookup yields CDR1 SGHVS and CDR2 FNYEAQ. The full variable domain, in which reference TRBV7-6 and TRBJ1-1 provide the parts outside the CDR3, is GAGVSQSPRYKVTKRGQDVALRCDPISGHVSLYWYRQALGQGPEFLTYFNYEAQQDKSGLPNDRFSAERPEGSISTLTIQRTEQRDSAMYRCASSSPYRVEAFFGQGTRLTVV.

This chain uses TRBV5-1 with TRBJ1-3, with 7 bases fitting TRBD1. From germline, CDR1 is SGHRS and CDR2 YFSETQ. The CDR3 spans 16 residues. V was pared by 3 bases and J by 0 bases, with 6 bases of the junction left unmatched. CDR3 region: CASSSDRFNSGNTIYF. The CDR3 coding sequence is TGCGCCAGCAGCTCGGACAGGTTCAACTCTGGAAACACCATATATTTT.

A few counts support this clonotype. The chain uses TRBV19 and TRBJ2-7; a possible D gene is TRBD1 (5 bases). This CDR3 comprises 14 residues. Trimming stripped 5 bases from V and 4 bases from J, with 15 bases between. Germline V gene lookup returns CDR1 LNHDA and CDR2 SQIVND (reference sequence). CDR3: CASSPGVTGYEQYF. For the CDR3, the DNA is TGTGCCAGTAGTCCAGGAGTCACAGGTTACGAGCAGTACTTC.

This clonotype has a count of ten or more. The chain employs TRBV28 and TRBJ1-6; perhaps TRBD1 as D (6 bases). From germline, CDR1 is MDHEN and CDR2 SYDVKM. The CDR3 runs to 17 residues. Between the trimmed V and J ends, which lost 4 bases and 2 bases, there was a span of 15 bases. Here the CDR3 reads CASSSQKQGAYNSPLHF. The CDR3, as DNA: TGTGCCAGCAGTTCTCAAAAACAGGGCGCCTATAATTCACCCCTCCACTTT.

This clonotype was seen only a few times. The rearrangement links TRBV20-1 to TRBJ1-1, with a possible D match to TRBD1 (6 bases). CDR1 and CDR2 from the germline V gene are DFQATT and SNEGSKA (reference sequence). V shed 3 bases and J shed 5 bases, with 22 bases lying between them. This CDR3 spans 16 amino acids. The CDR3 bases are TGCAGTGCTAGTAGGAGTCTTGGACAGCGGGTTACTGAAGCTTTCTTT. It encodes CSASRSLGQRVTEAFF.

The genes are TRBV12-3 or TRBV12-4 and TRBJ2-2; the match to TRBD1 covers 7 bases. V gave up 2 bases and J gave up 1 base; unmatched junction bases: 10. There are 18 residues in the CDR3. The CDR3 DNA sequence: TGTGCCAGCAGTTTAAGGCAGGGGGTGGTGGTGAACACCGGGGAGCTGTTTTTT. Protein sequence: CASSLRQGVVVNTGELFF.

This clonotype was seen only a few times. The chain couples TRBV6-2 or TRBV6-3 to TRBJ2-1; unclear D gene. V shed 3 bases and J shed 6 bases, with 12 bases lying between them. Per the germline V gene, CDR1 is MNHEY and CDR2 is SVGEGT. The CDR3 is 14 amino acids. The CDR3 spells CASSYSGPGNEQFF. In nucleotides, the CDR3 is TGTGCCAGCAGTTATTCCGGGCCCGGCAATGAGCAGTTCTTC.

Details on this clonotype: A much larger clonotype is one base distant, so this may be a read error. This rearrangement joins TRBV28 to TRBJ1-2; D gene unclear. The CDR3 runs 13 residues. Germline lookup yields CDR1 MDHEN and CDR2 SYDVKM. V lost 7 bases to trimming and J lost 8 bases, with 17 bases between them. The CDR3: CASTSHRLSGYTF. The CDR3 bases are TGTGCCAGCACTTCACATAGGTTGAGCGGCTACACCTTC.

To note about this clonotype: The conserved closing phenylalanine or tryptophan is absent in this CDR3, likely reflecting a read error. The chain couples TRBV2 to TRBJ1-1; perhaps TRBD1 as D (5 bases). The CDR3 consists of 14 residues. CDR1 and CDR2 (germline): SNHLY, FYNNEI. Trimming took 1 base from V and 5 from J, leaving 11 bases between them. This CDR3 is CASSEEGTRTEAFS. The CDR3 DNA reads TGTGCCAGCAGTGAAGAGGGGACGAGAACTGAAGCTTTCTCT.

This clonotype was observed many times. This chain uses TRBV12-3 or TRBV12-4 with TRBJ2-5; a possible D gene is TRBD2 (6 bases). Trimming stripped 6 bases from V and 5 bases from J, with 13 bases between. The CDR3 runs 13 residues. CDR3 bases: TGTGCCAGCAGCACTTGGGGACTGGAGACCCAGTACTTC. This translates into CASSTWGLETQYF.

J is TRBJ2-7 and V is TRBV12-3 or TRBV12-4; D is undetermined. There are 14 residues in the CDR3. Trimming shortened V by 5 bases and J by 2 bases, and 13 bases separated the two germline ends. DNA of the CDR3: TGTGCCAGCAGTCCCTTCGTCGGCGCCTACGAGCAGTACTTC. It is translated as CASSPFVGAYEQYF.

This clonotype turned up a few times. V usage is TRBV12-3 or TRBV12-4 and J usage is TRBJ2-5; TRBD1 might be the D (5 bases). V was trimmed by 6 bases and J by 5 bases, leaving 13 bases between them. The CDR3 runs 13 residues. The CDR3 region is CASRRIGAETQYF. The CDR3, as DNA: TGTGCCAGCAGGCGAATAGGGGCTGAGACCCAGTACTTC.

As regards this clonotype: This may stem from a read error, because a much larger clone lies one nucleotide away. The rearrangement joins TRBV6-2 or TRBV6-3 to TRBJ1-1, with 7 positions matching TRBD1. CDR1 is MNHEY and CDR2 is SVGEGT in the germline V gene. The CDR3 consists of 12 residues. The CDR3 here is CVSSDQQGRAFF. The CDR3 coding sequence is TGTGTCAGCAGTGATCAACAGGGGCGGGCTTTCTTT.